A selection of T cell receptor beta chains follows, all from one sample in a study of control samples from healthy donors and cancer patients. Generated by immunoSEQ multiplex PCR, the TCRdb table keeps only in-frame clones and is missing some. The top ten clones hold more than 4.5% of a sample with 150,000 or so clones, 93% of them seen once. The specimen was blood. The receptor source for this set is a young man in good health. CDR3s include the opening cysteine and the closing phenylalanine or tryptophan. D genes are given only for firm matches. Clone size, where shown, is once, few, many, or a class for clones that have expanded.

size: NA
V: TRBV7-8
D: NA
J: TRBJ1-6
DNA: TGTGCCAGCTGCATTTCGAGGCTGAATTCACCCCTCCACTTT
CDR3: CASCISRLNSPLHF

size: NA
V: TRBV4-3
D: TRBD2
J: TRBJ2-3
DNA: TGCGCCAGCAGCCAAGATCTACGCGGGAGTTTTACAGATACGCAGTATTTT
CDR3: CASSQDLRGSFTDTQYF

size: NA
V: TRBV4-1
D: NA
J: TRBJ2-7
DNA: TGCGCCAGCAGCCGAGACGGGAGTCTCACCTACGAGCAGTACTTC
CDR3: CASSRDGSLTYEQYF

size: NA
V: TRBV5-6
D: NA
J: TRBJ1-3
DNA: TGTGCCAGCAGCTCCCCTCGAAACACCATATATTTT
CDR3: CASSSPRNTIYF

size: NA
V: TRBV3-1/TRBV3-2
D: NA
J: TRBJ1-1
DNA: TGTGCCAGCAGCCAAGAACTGATGGACACTGAAGCTTTCTTT
CDR3: CASSQELMDTEAFF

size: NA
V: TRBV12-3/TRBV12-4
D: NA
J: TRBJ2-1
DNA: TGTGCCAGCAGTTTTGGTTACAATGAGCAGTTCTTC
CDR3: CASSFGYNEQFF

size: NA
V: TRBV27
D: TRBD1
J: TRBJ1-5
DNA: TGTGCCAGCAGGGACTACAGGGGCCGGCGACACTATAGCAATCAGCCCCAGCATTTT
CDR3: CASRDYRGRRHYSNQPQHF

size: few
V: TRBV30
D: NA
J: TRBJ1-3
DNA: TGTGCCTGGACTGACTTCGGCCTTTCTGGAAACACCATATATTTT
CDR3: CAWTDFGLSGNTIYF

size: NA
V: TRBV11-1
D: NA
J: TRBJ1-1
DNA: TGTGCCAGCAGCTTAAGTGGACAGAGTTCTGAAGCTTTCTTT
CDR3: CASSLSGQSSEAFF

size: NA
V: TRBV6-5
D: NA
J: TRBJ2-5
DNA: TGTGCCAGCGGGGTGGGGGGCGAGACCCAGTACTTC
CDR3: CASGVGGETQYF

size: NA
V: TRBV11-2
D: NA
J: TRBJ2-2
DNA: TGTGCCAGCAGCCCTACACCTTACACCGGGGAGCTGTTTTTT
CDR3: CASSPTPYTGELFF

size: NA
V: TRBV7-2
D: NA
J: TRBJ2-3
DNA: TGTGCCAGCAGCTTAGCGGGAGCAGATACGCAGTATTTT
CDR3: CASSLAGADTQYF

size: NA
V: TRBV11-2
D: TRBD1
J: TRBJ2-7
DNA: TGTGCCAGCAGCTTAAGGGTTAAGGGGGCTGAGAACGAGCAGTACTTC
CDR3: CASSLRVKGAENEQYF

size: NA
V: TRBV27
D: NA
J: TRBJ2-7
DNA: TGTGCCAGCAGTAACAGCATCTACGAGCAGTACTTC
CDR3: CASSNSIYEQYF

size: once
V: TRBV5-6
D: NA
J: TRBJ1-2
DNA: TGTGCCAGCAGCGCCGTAACAGGGAGGTGGGGCTACACCTTC
CDR3: CASSAVTGRWGYTF

size: NA
V: TRBV5-4
D: NA
J: TRBJ1-1
DNA: TGTGCCAGCAGCACACAGCGAAGTGAAGCTTTCTTT
CDR3: CASSTQRSEAFF

size: NA
V: TRBV10-1
D: NA
J: TRBJ1-2
DNA: TGCGCCAGCTGTGCGACCTGGACGAGGTTGAGCTATGGCTACACCTTC
CDR3: CASCATWTRLSYGYTF

size: NA
V: TRBV19
D: TRBD2
J: TRBJ2-7
DNA: TGTGCCAGTAGTTGGGGACTAGCGTACGAGCAGTACTTC
CDR3: CASSWGLAYEQYF

size: NA
V: TRBV29-1
D: TRBD1
J: TRBJ1-2
DNA: TGCAGCGTTGAAACCGGGACAGGGGTAGATGGCTACACCTTC
CDR3: CSVETGTGVDGYTF

size: NA
V: TRBV7-2
D: NA
J: TRBJ2-5
DNA: TGTGCCAGCAGCTTAGAATCAGGTGAAGAGACCCAGTACTTC
CDR3: CASSLESGEETQYF

size: NA
V: TRBV7-2
D: NA
J: TRBJ1-1
DNA: TGTGCCAGCATAGAAACCCAAACCCCTTACACTGAAGCTTTCTTT
CDR3: CASIETQTPYTEAFF

size: NA
V: TRBV5-1
D: NA
J: TRBJ1-1
DNA: TGCGCCAGCAGCTTGGTACCTGGGGCCGAATTTACCACTGAAGCTTTCTTT
CDR3: CASSLVPGAEFTTEAFF

size: NA
V: TRBV7-9
D: NA
J: TRBJ2-1
DNA: TGTGCCAGCAGCGCCCCCTTGGCCCCCGAGAGGAATGAGCAGTTCTTC
CDR3: CASSAPLAPERNEQFF

size: few
V: TRBV29-1
D: NA
J: TRBJ2-5
DNA: TGCAGCGCCCGGGACCATCAAGAGACCCAGTACTTC
CDR3: CSARDHQETQYF

size: NA
V: TRBV19
D: NA
J: TRBJ1-2
DNA: TGTGCCAGCCGAACAGAGGATGGCTACACCTTC
CDR3: CASRTEDGYTF

size: NA
V: TRBV15
D: NA
J: TRBJ2-7
DNA: TGTGCCACCAGCAGACCCCGAGACCGATCCTACGAGCAGTACTTC
CDR3: CATSRPRDRSYEQYF

size: NA
V: TRBV12-5
D: NA
J: TRBJ1-6
DNA: TGTGCTAGTGGTTCGTCTCCCCCAGGCCCTAATTCACCCCTCCACTTT
CDR3: CASGSSPPGPNSPLHF

size: NA
V: TRBV28
D: TRBD2
J: TRBJ2-3
DNA: TGTGCCAGCAGTTTAGTCGGCGGGAGAACAGATACGCAGTATTTT
CDR3: CASSLVGGRTDTQYF

size: NA
V: TRBV7-9
D: TRBD1
J: TRBJ2-7
DNA: TGTGCCAGCAGCCCCGCTACAGGGGGCAGGTACGAGCAGTACTTC
CDR3: CASSPATGGRYEQYF

size: NA
V: TRBV2
D: TRBD1
J: TRBJ1-5
DNA: TGTGCCAGCAACCCGATGTGGCAGGGGGAGAAGGGCAATCAGCCCCAGCATTTT
CDR3: CASNPMWQGEKGNQPQHF

size: once
V: TRBV6-6
D: NA
J: TRBJ1-6
DNA: TGTGCCAGCAGCCCCGACAGCCCCAGTGGTTCACCCCTCCACTTT
CDR3: CASSPDSPSGSPLHF

size: NA
V: TRBV6-5
D: NA
J: TRBJ1-2
DNA: TGTGCCAGCAGTTACTCACGGAGTTTGTCCGATGGCTACACCTTC
CDR3: CASSYSRSLSDGYTF

size: NA
V: TRBV28
D: NA
J: TRBJ1-2
DNA: TGTGCCAGCAGTATAACGAAGAACTATGGCTACACCTTC
CDR3: CASSITKNYGYTF

size: NA
V: TRBV6-5
D: TRBD2
J: TRBJ2-1
DNA: TGTGCCAGCAGTTACTCAGGTAGCGGGAGAAATGAGCAGTTCTTC
CDR3: CASSYSGSGRNEQFF

size: NA
V: TRBV11-3
D: TRBD1
J: TRBJ2-3
DNA: TGTGCCAGCAGCTTACGACAGGGGGCCTATACAGATACGCAGTATTTT
CDR3: CASSLRQGAYTDTQYF

size: NA
V: TRBV30
D: NA
J: TRBJ1-6
DNA: TGTGCCTGGTCACGACAAGGGAATTCACCCCTCCACTTT
CDR3: CAWSRQGNSPLHF

size: NA
V: TRBV4-1
D: TRBD2
J: TRBJ2-7
DNA: TGCGCCAGCAGCCAAGGTCTAGCGGGAGGCTACGAGCAGTACTTC
CDR3: CASSQGLAGGYEQYF

size: once
V: TRBV6-2/TRBV6-3
D: NA
J: TRBJ2-5
DNA: TGTGCCAGCAGTCGGTTGGGGGAGACCCAGTACTTC
CDR3: CASSRLGETQYF

size: NA
V: TRBV6-5
D: NA
J: TRBJ2-5
DNA: TGTGCCAGCGAAAGGGGGGCGCGAGAGACCCAGTACTTC
CDR3: CASERGARETQYF

size: NA
V: TRBV28
D: NA
J: TRBJ1-4
DNA: TGTGCCAGCAGCTTGCCAGGGACCGCTAATGAAAAACTGTTTTTT
CDR3: CASSLPGTANEKLFF

size: NA
V: TRBV7-6
D: NA
J: TRBJ2-7
DNA: TGTGCCAGCAGCCAAGAACCGGAAAGCTCCTACGAGCAGTACTTC
CDR3: CASSQEPESSYEQYF

size: NA
V: TRBV7-6
D: NA
J: TRBJ1-1
DNA: TGTGCCAGCAGCTTAGAAGGGGTGGCTTTCTTT
CDR3: CASSLEGVAFF

size: NA
V: TRBV7-9
D: NA
J: TRBJ2-1
DNA: TGTGCCAGCAACCCCCGGGGGGCCTCCTACAATGAGCAGTTCTTC
CDR3: CASNPRGASYNEQFF

size: NA
V: TRBV3-1/TRBV3-2
D: NA
J: TRBJ2-4
DNA: TGTGCCAGCAGTCTGTGGGAGGAGAGGAACATTCAGTACTTC
CDR3: CASSLWEERNIQYF

size: NA
V: TRBV10-1
D: NA
J: TRBJ2-5
DNA: TGCGCCAGCAGTGAGGTGCGAGAGACCCAGTACTTC
CDR3: CASSEVRETQYF

size: NA
V: TRBV4-2
D: TRBD2
J: TRBJ2-1
DNA: TGTGCCAGCAGCCAAGAAGGGACTAGCGGGTTCAATGAGCAGTTCTTC
CDR3: CASSQEGTSGFNEQFF

size: NA
V: TRBV29-1
D: NA
J: TRBJ2-5
DNA: TGCAGCGTCCCGCGAGCACCTGGTGAGACCCAGTACTTC
CDR3: CSVPRAPGETQYF

size: NA
V: TRBV5-8
D: NA
J: TRBJ1-4
DNA: TGTGCCAGCAGCTGGGGAGGGCGGGAAAAACTGTTTTTT
CDR3: CASSWGGREKLFF

size: NA
V: TRBV6-5
D: NA
J: TRBJ1-1
DNA: TGTGCCAGCAGTTATTCTCAGGGGGAAGCTTTCTTT
CDR3: CASSYSQGEAFF

size: NA
V: TRBV9
D: TRBD1
J: TRBJ1-2
DNA: TGTGCCAGCAGCATGGACAGGGTCGGCTACACCTTC
CDR3: CASSMDRVGYTF

size: once
V: TRBV29-1
D: TRBD2
J: TRBJ2-7
DNA: TGCAGCGTTACTAGCGGGGGGTACGAGCAGTACTTC
CDR3: CSVTSGGYEQYF